These T cell receptor beta chains were read from a single sample in a study of blood T cell repertoires in COVID-19. Only in-frame clones appear in the TCRdb table, and some are missing; sequencing was by immunoSEQ multiplex PCR. The sample consists of 250,000 to 300,000 clones, 88% of them appearing once. Sequencing was performed on PBMCs or T cells enriched from blood (not recorded which). The receptors originated from a woman aged 30 to 39 who had recovered from COVID-19. Each CDR3 is given with its conserved first and last residue. The D gene is left open where the match is weak. Rows may omit the clone size; those that give it use once, few, many or a size class.

d_gene,abundance,v_gene,j_gene,CDR3nt,CDR3aa
.,.,TRBV18,TRBJ1-1,TGTGCCAGCTCACCAATCCGTCCAGGGTACGAGGAAGCTTTCTTT,CASSPIRPGYEEAFF
TRBD1,.,TRBV7-2,TRBJ1-1,TGTGCCAGCAGCTTAGTGGGACAGGGTCATTTCATGAACACTGAAGCTTTCTTT,CASSLVGQGHFMNTEAFF
TRBD1,.,TRBV27,TRBJ1-2,TGTGCCAGCAGTCCACCGGGACAGGGTATCTATGGCTACACCTTC,CASSPPGQGIYGYTF
.,.,TRBV29-1,TRBJ2-5,TGCAGCGTTGAAGATTCTGGTTCGGGAGAGACCCAGTACTTC,CSVEDSGSGETQYF
.,.,TRBV4-1,TRBJ2-1,TGCGCCAGCAGCCAATTCGACGGAGACAATGAGCAGTTCTTC,CASSQFDGDNEQFF
.,once,TRBV20-1,TRBJ2-5,TGCAGTGCTAGTTTCTTCCAAGAGACCCAGTACTTC,CSASFFQETQYF
TRBD1,.,TRBV29-1,TRBJ2-5,TGCAGCGGCACCGGGACAGGGGGCCAAGAGACCCAGTACTTC,CSGTGTGGQETQYF
TRBD1,once,TRBV2,TRBJ1-2,TGTGCCAGCGACCCCCAGGGGGTAAGGATCTATGGCTACACCTTC,CASDPQGVRIYGYTF
.,.,TRBV5-4,TRBJ1-5,TGTGCCAGCAGCTTTGGTCAGGATCAGCCCCAGCATTTT,CASSFGQDQPQHF
.,.,TRBV11-3,TRBJ1-1,TGTGCCAGCAGCCCTCAGGGGTGGGGGAACACTGAAGCTTTCTTT,CASSPQGWGNTEAFF
.,.,TRBV7-2,TRBJ1-5,TGTGCCAGCAGCCCGGACTTTAGCAATCAGCCCCAGCATTTT,CASSPDFSNQPQHF
.,.,TRBV7-2,TRBJ1-2,TGTGCCAGCAGCTTACAATTCGGGTTAGGGGGTGGCTATGGCTACACCTTC,CASSLQFGLGGGYGYTF
TRBD1,.,TRBV6-2/TRBV6-3,TRBJ1-2,TGTGCCAGCAGTTACGGACAGGCAAGCTATGGCTACACCTTC,CASSYGQASYGYTF
TRBD2,once,TRBV25-1,TRBJ2-1,TGTGCCAGCAGTGAATGGGCGGGGGTTGTGGATGAGCAGTTCTTC,CASSEWAGVVDEQFF
TRBD1,.,TRBV7-9,TRBJ1-2,TGTGCCAGCAGTCGGGTTACAGGGGACGACGGCTACACCTTC,CASSRVTGDDGYTF
.,.,TRBV21-1,TRBJ2-2,TGTGCCAGCAGCAAAGACACCGGGAGGGGCATCGGGGAGCTGTTTTTT,CASSKDTGRGIGELFF
.,once,TRBV19,TRBJ1-1,TGTGCCAGTAGTATTGGAGGAGAAGCTTTCTTT,CASSIGGEAFF
TRBD1,.,TRBV30,TRBJ2-1,TGTGCCTGGAGTGTACTGCGGATTTGGGCCCGGGACAGTCAGTTCTTC,CAWSVLRIWARDSQFF
.,.,TRBV21-1,TRBJ2-7,TGTGCCAGCAGCTTAGGGGAACAGGGTGAGAACGAGCAGTACTTC,CASSLGEQGENEQYF
TRBD1,.,TRBV28,TRBJ1-2,TGTGCCAGCAGTATACAGGGGGCGCGGGGCTATGGCTACACCTTC,CASSIQGARGYGYTF
TRBD1,.,TRBV7-9,TRBJ1-2,TGTGCCAGCAGCTTCGCAGGGGGTTACTATGGCTACACCTTC,CASSFAGGYYGYTF
.,.,TRBV9,TRBJ2-2,TGTGCCAGCAGCGCCCTCACCGGGGAGCTGTTTTTT,CASSALTGELFF
TRBD1,.,TRBV4-1,TRBJ1-4,TGCGCCAGCAGCCACCCGGACAGGGGGAATGAAAAACTGTTTTTT,CASSHPDRGNEKLFF
TRBD1,.,TRBV3-1/TRBV3-2,TRBJ2-1,TGTGCCAGCAGCCTTCGTTTCCTCACGAACGGACAGGTATCCTACAATGAGCAGTTCTTC,CASSLRFLTNGQVSYNEQFF
TRBD1,.,TRBV5-1,TRBJ1-2,TGCGCCAGCAGCTGGGTGACAGGGCAGGCTTCAGATGGCTACACCTTC,CASSWVTGQASDGYTF
TRBD1,.,TRBV12-3/TRBV12-4,TRBJ2-1,TGTGCCAGCAGTTTAAGGGGACAGCGGCCGGAGTTCTTC,CASSLRGQRPEFF